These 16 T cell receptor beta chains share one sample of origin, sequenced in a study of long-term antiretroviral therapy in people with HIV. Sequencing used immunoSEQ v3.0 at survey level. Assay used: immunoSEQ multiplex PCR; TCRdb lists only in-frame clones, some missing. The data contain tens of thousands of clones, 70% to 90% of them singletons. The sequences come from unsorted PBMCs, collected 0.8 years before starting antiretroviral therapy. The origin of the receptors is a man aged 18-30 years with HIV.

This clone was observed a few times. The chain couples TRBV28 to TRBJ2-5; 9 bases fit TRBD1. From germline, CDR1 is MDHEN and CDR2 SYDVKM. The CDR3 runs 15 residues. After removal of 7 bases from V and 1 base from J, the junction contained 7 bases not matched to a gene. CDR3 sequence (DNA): TGTGCCAGCACCTTACAGGGGGCCATCCAAGAGACCCAGTACTTC. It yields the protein CASTLQGAIQETQYF.

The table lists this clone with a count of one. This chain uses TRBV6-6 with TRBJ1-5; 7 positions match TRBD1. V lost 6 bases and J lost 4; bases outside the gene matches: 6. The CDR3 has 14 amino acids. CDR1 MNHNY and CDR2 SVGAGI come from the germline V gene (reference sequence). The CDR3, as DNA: TGTGCCAGCAGCCCAGGGGGGGAGAATCAGCCCCAGCATTTT. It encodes CASSPGGENQPQHF.

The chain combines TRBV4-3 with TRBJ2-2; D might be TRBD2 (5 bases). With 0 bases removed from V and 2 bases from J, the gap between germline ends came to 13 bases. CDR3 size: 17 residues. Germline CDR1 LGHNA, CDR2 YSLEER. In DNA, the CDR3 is TGCGCCAGCAGCCAAGAGGGAGATCTCCGCAACACCGGGGAGCTGTTTTTT. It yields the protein CASSQEGDLRNTGELFF.

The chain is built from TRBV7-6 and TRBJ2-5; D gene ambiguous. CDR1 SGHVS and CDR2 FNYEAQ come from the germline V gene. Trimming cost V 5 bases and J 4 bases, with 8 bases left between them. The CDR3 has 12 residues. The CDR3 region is CASSTPRETQYF. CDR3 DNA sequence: TGTGCCAGCAGCACGCCTAGAGAGACCCAGTACTTC.

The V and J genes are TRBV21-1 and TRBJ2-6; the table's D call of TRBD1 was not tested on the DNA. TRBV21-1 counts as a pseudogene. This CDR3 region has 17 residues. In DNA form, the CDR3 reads TGTGCCAGCAGATACCCGACAGGGGGTCCTGGGGCCAACGTCCTGACTTTC. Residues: CASRYPTGGPGANVLTF.

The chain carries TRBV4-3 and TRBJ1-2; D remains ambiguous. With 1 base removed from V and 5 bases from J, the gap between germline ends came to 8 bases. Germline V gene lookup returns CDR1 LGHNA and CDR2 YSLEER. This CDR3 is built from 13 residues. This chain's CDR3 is CASSQVRGYGYTF. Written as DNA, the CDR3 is TGCGCCAGCAGCCAAGTTCGGGGTTATGGCTACACCTTC.

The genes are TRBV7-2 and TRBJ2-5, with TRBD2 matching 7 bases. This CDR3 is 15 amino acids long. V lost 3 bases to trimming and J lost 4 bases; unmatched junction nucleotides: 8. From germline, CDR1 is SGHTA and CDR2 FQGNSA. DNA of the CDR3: TGTGCCAGCAGCTTGGGGCGGGGGAGGGGAGAGACCCAGTACTTC. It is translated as CASSLGRGRGETQYF.

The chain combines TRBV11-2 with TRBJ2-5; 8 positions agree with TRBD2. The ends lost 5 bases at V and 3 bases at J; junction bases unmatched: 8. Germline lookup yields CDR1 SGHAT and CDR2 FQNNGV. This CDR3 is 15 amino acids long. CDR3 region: CASSPNRGGEETQYF. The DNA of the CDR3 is TGTGCCAGCAGCCCCAATCGGGGGGGGGAAGAGACCCAGTACTTC.

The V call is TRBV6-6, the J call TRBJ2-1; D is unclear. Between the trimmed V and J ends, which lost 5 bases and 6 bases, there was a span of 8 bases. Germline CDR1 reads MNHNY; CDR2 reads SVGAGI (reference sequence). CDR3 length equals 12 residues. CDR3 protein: CASSKHGNEQFF. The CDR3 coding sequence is TGTGCCAGCAGTAAGCATGGCAATGAGCAGTTCTTC.

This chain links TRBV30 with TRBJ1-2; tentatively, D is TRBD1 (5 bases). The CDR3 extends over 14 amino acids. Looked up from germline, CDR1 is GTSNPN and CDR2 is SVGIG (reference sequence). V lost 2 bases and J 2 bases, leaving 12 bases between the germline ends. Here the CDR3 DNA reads TGTGCCTGGAGTCGAGTCCCAGGGAACTATGGCTACACCTTC. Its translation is CAWSRVPGNYGYTF.

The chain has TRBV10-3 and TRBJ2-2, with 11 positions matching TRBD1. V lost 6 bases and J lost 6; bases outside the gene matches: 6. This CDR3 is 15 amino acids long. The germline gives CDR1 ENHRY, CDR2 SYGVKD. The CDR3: CAIRAPGQGAGELFF. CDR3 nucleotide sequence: TGTGCCATCAGGGCCCCGGGACAGGGGGCCGGGGAGCTGTTTTTT.

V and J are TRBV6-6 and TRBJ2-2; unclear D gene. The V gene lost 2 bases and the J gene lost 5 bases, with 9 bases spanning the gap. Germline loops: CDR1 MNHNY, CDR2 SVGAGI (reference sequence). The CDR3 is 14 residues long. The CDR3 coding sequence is TGTGCCAGCAGTTACCTTTCGCTGACCGGGGAGCTGTTTTTT. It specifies CASSYLSLTGELFF.

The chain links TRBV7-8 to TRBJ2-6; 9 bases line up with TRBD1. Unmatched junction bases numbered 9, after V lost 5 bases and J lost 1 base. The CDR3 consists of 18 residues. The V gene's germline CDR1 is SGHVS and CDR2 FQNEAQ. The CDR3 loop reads CASSITGGRVSGANVLTF. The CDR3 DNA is TGTGCCAGCAGCATTACAGGGGGCCGGGTATCTGGGGCCAACGTCCTGACTTTC.

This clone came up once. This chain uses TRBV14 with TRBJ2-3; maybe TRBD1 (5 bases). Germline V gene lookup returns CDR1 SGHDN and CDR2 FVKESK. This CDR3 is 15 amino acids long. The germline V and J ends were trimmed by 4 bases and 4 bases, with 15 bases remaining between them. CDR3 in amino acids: CASSRRVGWPDTQYF. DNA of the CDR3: TGTGCCAGCAGCCGCAGGGTAGGGTGGCCAGATACGCAGTATTTT.

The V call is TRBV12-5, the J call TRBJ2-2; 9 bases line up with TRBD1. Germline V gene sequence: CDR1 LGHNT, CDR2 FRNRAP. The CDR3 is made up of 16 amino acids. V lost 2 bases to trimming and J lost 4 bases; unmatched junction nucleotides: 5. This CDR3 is CASGLYRTGVTGELFF. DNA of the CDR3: TGTGCTAGTGGTTTGTACAGGACAGGGGTCACCGGGGAGCTGTTTTTT. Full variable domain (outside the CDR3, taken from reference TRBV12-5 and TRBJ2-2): DARVTQTPRHKVTEMGQEVTMRCQPILGHNTVFWYRQTMMQGLELLAYFRNRAPLDDSGMPKDRFSAEMPDATLATLKIQPSEPRDSAVYFCASGLYRTGVTGELFFGEGSRLTVL.

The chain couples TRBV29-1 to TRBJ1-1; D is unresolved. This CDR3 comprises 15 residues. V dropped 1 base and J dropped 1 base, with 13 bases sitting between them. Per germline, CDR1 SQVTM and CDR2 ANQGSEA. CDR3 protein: CSVEGSRNSNTEAFF. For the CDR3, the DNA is TGCAGCGTTGAAGGGTCTAGGAACTCGAACACTGAAGCTTTCTTT.